This TCR beta chain derives from a study of blood T cell repertoires in COVID-19. Study as a whole: Acute and convalescent COVID-19 samples came from the United States, Italy and Spain.

This study enrolled people aged about 18 to 100 from roughly 22 US geographic areas. As handled by the study authors: The assay estimated nucleated cells by amplifying reference gene primers. The assay was immunoSEQ multiplex PCR, and TCRdb's table has in-frame clones only and misses some. V and J calls and clone size are those listed in that table; D and trimming were worked out from the DNA. The data contain fewer than 250,000 clones, 85% to 90% of them singletons. The V gene lost 4 bases and the J gene lost 8 bases, with 8 bases spanning the gap. This CDR3 contains 11 residues. Germline V CDR1 and CDR2: MDHEN, SYDVKM.

The receptor was isolated from a man aged 30 to 39 who had been exposed to COVID-19. Sample: PBMCs or T cells enriched from blood (not recorded which). V is TRBV28 and J is TRBJ1-2; TRBD1 is a possible D gene (5 bases). Written as DNA, the CDR3 is TGTGCCAGCAGTTCGCGACAGGGCTACACCTTC. Its protein is CASSSRQGYTF.